The 27 T cell receptor beta chains presented below share a single source sample, sequenced in a study of technical replicates of blood from several donors. Generated by immunoSEQ multiplex PCR, the TCRdb table keeps only in-frame clones and is missing some. There are roughly 76,000 clones in the sample; roughly 85% occur only once, and roughly 4.9% lies in the top ten. Input material: PBMCs. Source of these receptors: a human donor in good health. Some clones in this sample may be carry-over from other donors' samples.

In nucleotides, the CDR3 is TGCGCCAGCGGGGAGGACACTGAAGCTTTCTTT. It translates to CASGEDTEAFF. The J gene is TRBJ1-1, the V gene TRBV5-1, with no clear D. This CDR3 is built from 11 residues. Germline V gene lookup returns CDR1 SGHRS and CDR2 YFSETQ. V lost 7 bases and J lost 3, with 7 bases in between.

The chain uses TRBV10-3 and TRBJ1-1, with 10 bases that match TRBD1. CDR3 size: 18 residues. The germline V gene encodes CDR1 ENHRY and CDR2 SYGVKD. V lost 2 bases and J lost 4; bases outside the gene matches: 13. Written as DNA, the CDR3 is TGTGCCATCAGTGAGGGAGGACAGGGGGTTTATCCAAGCACTGAAGCTTTCTTT. It specifies CAISEGGQGVYPSTEAFF.

This clone was counted once. The V and J genes are TRBV4-3 and TRBJ2-1, with no clear D. Germline assignment: CDR1 LGHNA and CDR2 YSLEER. CDR3 length: 16 amino acids. V was shortened by 0 bases and J by 5 bases, with 14 bases between the two germline ends. The CDR3 loop reads CASSQDYLAGNNEQFF. The CDR3, as DNA: TGCGCCAGCAGCCAAGATTACCTCGCAGGCAACAATGAGCAGTTCTTC.

The rearrangement joins TRBV15 to TRBJ2-7, with a possible D match to TRBD1 (6 bases). CDR1 and CDR2 from the germline V gene are LNHNV and YYDKDF (reference sequence). The CDR3 contains 15 residues. Trimming pared 1 base from V and 2 bases from J, leaving 12 bases between. The CDR3 region is CATSRVGANTYEQYF. The CDR3 DNA sequence: TGTGCCACCAGCAGAGTGGGGGCTAACACCTACGAGCAGTACTTC.

The genes are TRBV6-6 and TRBJ1-2; TRBD1 matches at 8 bases. The CDR3 has 15 amino acids. Germline V gene data show CDR1 as MNHNY and CDR2 as SVGAGI (reference sequence). Germline trimming cut 6 bases from V and 4 bases from J; bases unmatched to any gene: 10. The chain's CDR3 is CASRPTTGASYGYTF. For the CDR3, the DNA is TGTGCCAGCAGACCGACGACAGGGGCTAGCTATGGCTACACCTTC.

This rearrangement joins TRBV9 to TRBJ2-7, with 14 bases matching TRBD2. CDR1 and CDR2 from the germline V gene are SGDLS and YYNGEE. Trimming at V came to 3 bases and at J to 4 bases, leaving 6 bases not matched to a gene. The CDR3 contains 16 residues. CDR3 loop: CASSGQGLAGVYEQYF. CDR3 coding DNA: TGTGCCAGCAGCGGACAGGGACTAGCGGGAGTATACGAGCAGTACTTC.

This sequence joins TRBV7-2 and TRBJ2-7; no clear D. The germline V gene encodes CDR1 SGHTA and CDR2 FQGNSA. The V gene lost 1 base and the J gene lost 3 bases, with 10 bases spanning the gap. The CDR3 sequence is 14 residues long. CDR3 bases: TGTGCCAGCAGCTTAGTAGTACTTAACTACGAGCAGTACTTC. As protein: CASSLVVLNYEQYF. Drawing the rest from reference TRBV7-2 and TRBJ2-7, the complete variable domain is GAGVSQSPSNKVTEKGKDVELRCDPISGHTALYWYRQSLGQGLEFLIYFQGNSAPDKSGLPSDRFSAERTGGSVSTLTIQRTQQEDSAVYLCASSLVVLNYEQYFGPGTRLTVT.

A few counts support this clone. This rearrangement joins TRBV9 to TRBJ2-1; TRBD2 matches at 8 bases. Germline CDR1 and CDR2: SGDLS and YYNGEE. The CDR3 contains 15 residues. V was pared by 2 bases and J by 0 bases, with 1 base of the junction left unmatched. DNA for the CDR3: TGTGCCAGCAGCGTCAGCGGGAGCTCCTACAATGAGCAGTTCTTC. Residues: CASSVSGSSYNEQFF.

This chain connects TRBV4-2 to TRBJ2-3; D perhaps matches TRBD2 (5 bases). The germline V gene has CDR1 LGHNA and CDR2 YNFKEQ. With 4 bases removed from V and 5 bases from J, the gap between germline ends came to 10 bases. This CDR3 is built from 13 residues. The CDR3 nucleotides read TGTGCCAGCAGCCTCCCGGGGTTAGATACGCAGTATTTT. Encoded protein: CASSLPGLDTQYF.

The chain recombines TRBV4-2 with TRBJ2-3, with 9 bases identical to TRBD2. The germline CDR1 and CDR2 sequences are LGHNA and YNFKEQ. Trimming at V came to 2 bases and at J to 2 bases, leaving 8 bases not matched to a gene. The length of the CDR3 is 17 residues. CDR3 DNA: TGTGCCAGCAGCCAATCTATGAGCGGGAGGAACACAGATACGCAGTATTTT. Translated: CASSQSMSGRNTDTQYF.

The gene calls are TRBV1 and TRBJ1-1; the D segment call TRBD1 is taken from the table without a DNA check. TRBV1 is a pseudogene. The CDR3 runs to 12 residues. As DNA, the CDR3 is TGCTCCCAAGGGGGTGAGAACACTGAAGCTTTCTTT. This translates into CSQGGENTEAFF.

This chain uses TRBV7-3 with TRBJ2-1; 10 positions agree with TRBD1. The CDR3 spans 14 residues. Germline lookup yields CDR1 SGHTA and CDR2 FQGTGA. V gave up 5 bases and J gave up 8 bases; unmatched junction bases: 6. The CDR3 loop reads CASSLLGTGDEQFF. Written as DNA, the CDR3 is TGTGCCAGCAGCCTACTGGGGACAGGGGATGAGCAGTTCTTC. The variable domain in full, completed from reference TRBV7-3 and TRBJ2-1, reads GAGVSQTPSNKVTEKGKYVELRCDPISGHTALYWYRQSLGQGPEFLIYFQGTGAADDSGLPNDRFFAVRPEGSVSTLKIQRTERGDSAVYLCASSLLGTGDEQFFGPGTRLTVL.

The CDR3 here is CASSFVEGYYGYTF. CDR3 sequence (DNA): TGTGCCAGCAGCTTTGTAGAGGGATACTATGGCTACACCTTC. The rearrangement joins TRBV5-4 to TRBJ1-2; D remains unclear. This CDR3 is 14 amino acids long. Germline CDR1 reads SGHNT; CDR2 reads YYREEE (reference sequence). V was trimmed by 2 bases and J by 3 bases, leaving 11 bases between them.

The chain couples TRBV4-1 to TRBJ1-1, with 9 positions matching TRBD1. Germline CDR1 reads MGHRA; CDR2 reads YSYEKL. The CDR3 sequence is 14 residues long. J gave up 10 bases and V 2 bases, and 8 bases lay outside the gene matches. CDR3 sequence reads: CASSQNHRGLGAFF. CDR3 DNA sequence: TGCGCCAGCAGCCAAAACCACAGGGGGCTTGGAGCTTTCTTT.

The chain links TRBV11-3 to TRBJ2-5; 11 bases agree with TRBD1. CDR1 and CDR2 from the germline V gene are SGHNT and YENEEA. J gave up 5 bases and V 5 bases, and 7 bases lay outside the gene matches. CDR3 length equals 15 residues. As DNA, the CDR3 is TGTGCCAGCAGCATCAGTGGGACAGGGGGGGAGACCCAGTACTTC. It specifies CASSISGTGGETQYF.

V gene TRBV6-1 combines with J gene TRBJ1-2; 9 nucleotides agree with TRBD1. J was trimmed by 6 bases and V by 0 bases; bases with no gene match: 5. Germline lookup yields CDR1 MNHNS and CDR2 SASEGT. The CDR3 is 15 residues long. The CDR3 DNA follows: TGTGCCAGCAGTGAAGCGGTGACAGGGGGAGATGGCTACACCTTC. Its protein product is CASSEAVTGGDGYTF.

V and J are TRBV4-1 and TRBJ2-1, with unresolved D. This CDR3 has 17 amino acids. The V end lost 2 bases, the J end lost 0 bases, and 14 bases lay between the germline ends. CDR1 MGHRA and CDR2 YSYEKL come from the germline V gene. CDR3 in DNA: TGCGCCAGCAGCCAAAGAGTAATAGAGAGCTCCTACAATGAGCAGTTCTTC. It yields the protein CASSQRVIESSYNEQFF.

The chain couples TRBV27 to TRBJ1-1; possibly TRBD1 for D (6 bases). The CDR3 extends over 17 amino acids. Germline V gene data show CDR1 as MNHEY and CDR2 as SMNVEV (reference sequence). V dropped 5 bases and J dropped 1 base, with 20 bases sitting between them. The CDR3: CASSPIEGGGKNTEAFF. The CDR3 bases are TGTGCCAGCAGTCCCATTGAGGGAGGGGGTAAGAACACTGAAGCTTTCTTT.

J is TRBJ2-1 and V is TRBV15; D remains ambiguous. V was cut by 0 bases and J by 5 bases, with 5 bases left in between. Germline CDR1 LNHNV, CDR2 YYDKDF (reference sequence). The length of the CDR3 is 13 residues. CDR3 loop: CATSRDYNNEQFF. CDR3 in DNA: TGTGCCACCAGCAGAGATTACAACAATGAGCAGTTCTTC.

This clone has just a few counts. The genes are TRBV7-9 and TRBJ2-7; weak D call: TRBD1 (5 bases). CDR1 and CDR2 (germline): SEHNR, FQNEAQ (reference sequence). Trimming cost V 5 bases and J 4 bases, with 18 bases left between them. The CDR3 totals 15 residues. The chain's CDR3 is CASSPVYRGTYEQYF. CDR3 coding DNA: TGTGCCAGCAGCCCCGTTTATAGGGGTACGTACGAGCAGTACTTC.

CDR3 sequence: CASRDKLGLGANVLTF. The CDR3 DNA follows: TGTGCCAGCAGGGACAAGTTAGGGTTGGGGGCCAACGTCCTGACTTTC. The chain has TRBV27 and TRBJ2-6; D possibly corresponds to TRBD1 (5 bases). V dropped 6 bases and J dropped 4 bases, with 16 bases sitting between them. Germline V gene sequence: CDR1 MNHEY, CDR2 SMNVEV (reference sequence). The CDR3 has 16 residues.

V and J are TRBV5-8 and TRBJ2-1; 8 bases map to TRBD1. CDR3 length equals 15 residues. Germline V gene lookup returns CDR1 SGHTS and CDR2 YDEGEE. With 5 bases clipped from V and 1 base from J, the junction kept 5 bases outside the gene matches. CDR3 in amino acids: CASSNDRGSYNEQFF. The DNA for the CDR3 is TGTGCCAGCAGTAATGACAGGGGATCCTACAATGAGCAGTTCTTC.

This clone was picked up a small number of times. The rearrangement links TRBV15 to TRBJ1-1; D is undetermined. The CDR3 consists of 14 residues. CDR1 and CDR2 (germline): LNHNV, YYDKDF (reference sequence). Deletions cut 4 bases from V and 4 bases from J, with 13 bases between. CDR3 protein: CATSTAGRSTEAFF. The CDR3 nucleotides read TGTGCCACCAGCACAGCTGGGAGGTCCACTGAAGCTTTCTTT.

The rearrangement uses TRBV4-3 and TRBJ1-1; 7 bases line up with TRBD1. Per the germline V gene, CDR1 is LGHNA and CDR2 is YSLEER. This CDR3 is 15 amino acids long. The junction had 4 bases not matched to a gene; V was cut back by 2 bases and J by 1 base. The CDR3: CASSQPGQRNTEAFF. DNA for the CDR3: TGCGCCAGCAGCCAACCGGGACAGAGGAACACTGAAGCTTTCTTT.

The chain links TRBV5-4 to TRBJ1-6; TRBD1 agrees at 9 bases. V shed 4 bases and J 1 base; nucleotides not matched to a gene: 3. Germline CDR1 reads SGHNT; CDR2 reads YYREEE (reference sequence). The CDR3 is 16 amino acids. CDR3 in DNA: TGTGCCAGCAGCCGGGACAGGGAGTCCTATAATTCACCCCTCCACTTT. Protein: CASSRDRESYNSPLHF.

The J gene is TRBJ1-1, the V gene TRBV6-1; 7 bases fit TRBD1. The CDR3 totals 14 residues. The germline V gene encodes CDR1 MNHNS and CDR2 SASEGT. The J segment lost 1 base and the V segment lost 7 bases, leaving 6 bases of the junction unmatched. In nucleotides, the CDR3 is TGTGCCAGCATAGAGGACAGGCAGAACACTGAAGCTTTCTTT. Translation gives CASIEDRQNTEAFF.

This rearrangement joins TRBV10-3 to TRBJ1-6; D unclear. This CDR3 is built from 14 residues. CDR1 ENHRY and CDR2 SYGVKD come from the germline V gene. V lost 2 bases and J lost 9, with 11 bases in between. As DNA, the CDR3 is TGTGCCATCAGTGAGGGGAGAGAGGGTTCACCCCTCCACTTT. Its translation is CAISEGREGSPLHF.